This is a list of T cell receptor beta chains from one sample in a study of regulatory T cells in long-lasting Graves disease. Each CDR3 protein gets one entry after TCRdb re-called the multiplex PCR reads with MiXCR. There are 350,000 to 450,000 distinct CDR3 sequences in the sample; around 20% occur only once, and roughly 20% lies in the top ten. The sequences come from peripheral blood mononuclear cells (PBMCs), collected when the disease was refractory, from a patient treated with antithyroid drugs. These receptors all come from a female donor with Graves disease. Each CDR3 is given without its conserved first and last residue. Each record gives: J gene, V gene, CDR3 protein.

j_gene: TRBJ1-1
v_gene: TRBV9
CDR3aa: ASSAIPGGDEAF

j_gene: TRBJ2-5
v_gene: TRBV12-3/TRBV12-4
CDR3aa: ASSVGQGLETQY

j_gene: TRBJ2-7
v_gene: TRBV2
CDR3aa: ASSEASGRAYEQY

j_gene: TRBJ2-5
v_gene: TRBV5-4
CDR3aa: ASSPGSGTQETQY

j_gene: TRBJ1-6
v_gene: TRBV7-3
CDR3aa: ASSLSGENSPLH

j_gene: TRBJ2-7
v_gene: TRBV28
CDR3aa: ASGGVYEQY

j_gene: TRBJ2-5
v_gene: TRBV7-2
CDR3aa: ASSLLAGGQETQY

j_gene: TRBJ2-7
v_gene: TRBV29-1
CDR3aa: SVVGGRFGYEQY

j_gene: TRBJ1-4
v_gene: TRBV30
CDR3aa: AWRRPRTGGRATNEKLF

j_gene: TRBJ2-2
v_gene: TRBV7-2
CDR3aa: ASSLWGTGNTGELF

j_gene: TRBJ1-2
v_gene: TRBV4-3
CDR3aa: ASSQTVGNNYGYT

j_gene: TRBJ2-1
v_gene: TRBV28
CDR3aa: ASRGGGRGYNEQF

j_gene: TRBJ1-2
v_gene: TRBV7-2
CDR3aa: ASSLAFGLGGYT